A selection of T cell receptor beta chains follows, all from one sample in a study of monozygotic twins with inflammatory bowel disease. TCRdb processed the 5' RACE reads again and assigns one entry to each CDR3 protein, with no DNA. The listing records approximately 400,000 distinct CDR3 sequences. The sample consisted of blood. The receptor source for this set is a human donor with ulcerative colitis or Crohn's disease, or a healthy co-twin of an affected twin (not recorded which). Each CDR3 is given with its conserved first and last residue.

J | V | CDR3
TRBJ2-1 | TRBV29-1 | CSVVRTSGDNEQFF
TRBJ2-7 | TRBV20-1 | CSARSPGSPYEQYF
TRBJ2-7 | TRBV7-8 | CASSLLSDYEQYF
TRBJ2-1 | TRBV7-3 | CASSQRGNYNEQFF
TRBJ1-2 | TRBV6-2/TRBV6-3 | CASSYEGRLNYGYTF
TRBJ2-6 | TRBV7-9 | CASRPEPGDSGANVLTF
TRBJ1-1 | TRBV6-6 | CASSYAGGGEAFF
TRBJ2-7 | TRBV5-4 | CASSRRDRGYEQYF
TRBJ1-5 | TRBV30 | CAWSHGGGNQPQHF
TRBJ1-1 | TRBV7-2 | CASSFTGPPNTEAFF
TRBJ1-2 | TRBV29-1 | CSVEGLPRGSGYTF